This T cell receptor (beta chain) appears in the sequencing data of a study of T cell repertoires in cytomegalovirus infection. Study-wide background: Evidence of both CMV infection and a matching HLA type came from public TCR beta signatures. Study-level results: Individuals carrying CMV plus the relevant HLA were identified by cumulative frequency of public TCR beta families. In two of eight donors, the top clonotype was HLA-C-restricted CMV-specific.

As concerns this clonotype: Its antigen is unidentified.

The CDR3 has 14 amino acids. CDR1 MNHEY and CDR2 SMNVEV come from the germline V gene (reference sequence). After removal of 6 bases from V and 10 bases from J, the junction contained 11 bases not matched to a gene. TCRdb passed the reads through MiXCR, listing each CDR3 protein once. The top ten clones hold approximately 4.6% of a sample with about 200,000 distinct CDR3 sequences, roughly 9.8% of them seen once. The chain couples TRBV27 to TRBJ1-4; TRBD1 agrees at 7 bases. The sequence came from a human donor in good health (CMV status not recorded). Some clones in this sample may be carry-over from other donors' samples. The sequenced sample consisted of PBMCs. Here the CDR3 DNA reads TGTGCCAGCAGACCCGGACAGGCGGGCGGAAAACTGTTTTTT. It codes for CASRPGQAGGKLFF.